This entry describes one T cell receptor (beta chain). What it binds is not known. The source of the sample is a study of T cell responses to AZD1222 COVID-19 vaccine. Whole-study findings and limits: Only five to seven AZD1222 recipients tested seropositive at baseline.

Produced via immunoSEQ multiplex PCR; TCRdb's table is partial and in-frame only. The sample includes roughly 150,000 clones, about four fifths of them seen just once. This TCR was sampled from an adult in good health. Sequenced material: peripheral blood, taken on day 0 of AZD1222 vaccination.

CDR3 amino acids: CASSQDPDVRQPQHF. The DNA of the CDR3 is TGTGCCAGCAGCCAAGATCCCGACGTTAGGCAGCCCCAGCATTTT. The J gene is TRBJ1-5, the V gene TRBV4-2; D is unresolved. Trimming removed 0 bases from V and 7 bases from J, with 13 bases in between. This CDR3 is 15 amino acids long. The germline CDR1 and CDR2 sequences are LGHNA and YNFKEQ.